The rows below give T cell receptor beta chains drawn from one sample of a study of blood T cells in healthy people across ages. TCRdb re-analysed the 5' RACE reads in MiXCR, keeping a single row per CDR3 protein. This table has 1.5 million to 2 million distinct CDR3 sequences, about 31% appearing once. Sequencing was done on a sample of blood. Receptors originate from a woman between 25 and 40 years old in good health. The CDR3 runs from the conserved cysteine through the conserved F or W. D genes are given only for firm matches. Rows may omit the clone size; those that give it use once, few, many or a size class.

d_call	v_call	j_call	clone_size	cdr3_aa	cdr3_nt
NA	TRBV11-2	TRBJ2-1	NA	CVSSFSLASNEQFF	TGTGTCAGCAGCTTTTCTCTAGCAAGCAATGAGCAGTTCTTC
NA	TRBV20-1	TRBJ2-3	NA	CSAGLDRTQYF	TGCAGTGCTGGGTTAGATCGTACGCAGTATTTT
NA	TRBV11-2	TRBJ2-5	NA	CAREASQETQYF	TGTGCCAGGGAAGCATCCCAAGAGACCCAGTACTTC
NA	TRBV14	TRBJ2-7	once	CASSQDRAKYEQYF	TGTGCCAGCAGCCAAGACAGGGCTAAGTACGAGCAGTACTTC
NA	TRBV7-9	TRBJ2-1	few	CASSWAVASYNEQFF	TGTGCCAGCAGCTGGGCTGTAGCCTCCTACAATGAGCAGTTCTTC
NA	TRBV20-1	TRBJ2-7	few	CSAKRVRSYEQYF	TGCAGTGCCAAGCGGGTTCGCTCCTACGAGCAGTACTTC
TRBD2	TRBV4-2	TRBJ2-3	few	CASSQTPPSGGPDTQYF	TGTGCCAGCAGCCAAACCCCCCCCAGCGGGGGTCCAGATACGCAGTATTTT
NA	TRBV12-3/TRBV12-4	TRBJ2-7	NA	CASSLALGGPYEQYF	TGTGCCAGCAGTTTAGCGCTCGGGGGGCCTTACGAGCAGTACTTC
NA	TRBV15	TRBJ2-2	few	CATSNGYTGERFF	TGTGCCACCAGCAACGGCTACACCGGGGAGCGGTTTTTT
NA	TRBV25-1	TRBJ1-4	NA	CASSAGTASELFF	TGTGCCAGCAGTGCCGGGACGGCGTCTGAACTGTTTTTT
NA	TRBV4-1	TRBJ2-7	many	CASSQDTGLRSTEQYF	TGCGCCAGCAGCCAAGATACGGGACTTCGTTCCACCGAGCAGTACTTC
NA	TRBV29-1	TRBJ2-5	NA	CSVEGQGSYGQYF	TGCAGCGTTGAGGGCCAGGGAAGTTACGGGCAGTACTTC
TRBD1	TRBV5-1	TRBJ1-4	NA	CASSDGQGGLFF	TGCGCCAGCAGCGATGGACAGGGTGGCCTGTTTTTT
TRBD1	TRBV4-1	TRBJ2-3	few	CASRSHTGDGTDTQYF	TGCGCCAGCAGATCACACACAGGGGACGGCACAGATACGCAGTATTTT
NA	TRBV20-1	TRBJ1-2	NA	CSARDAGVNYDYTF	TGCAGTGCTAGAGACGCAGGGGTAAACTATGACTACACCTTC
NA	TRBV4-1	TRBJ1-5	NA	CASSQGPILNQPQHF	TGCGCCAGCAGCCAAGGACCCATCCTCAATCAGCCCCAGCATTTT
NA	TRBV20-1	TRBJ1-5	few	CSASIGTISNQPQHF	TGCAGTGCTAGTATTGGCACAATTAGCAATCAGCCCCAGCATTTT
NA	TRBV2	TRBJ2-5	few	CASSQQNFQETQYF	TGTGCCAGCAGTCAACAGAACTTTCAAGAGACCCAGTACTTC
TRBD2	TRBV20-1	TRBJ2-2	NA	CSASGGRLTGELFF	TGCAGTGCTAGTGGCGGGAGGTTGACCGGGGAGCTGTTTTTT
NA	TRBV6-6	TRBJ1-5	NA	CASSADTYSNQPQHF	TGTGCCAGCAGTGCCGACACATATAGCAATCAGCCCCAGCATTTT
NA	TRBV20-1	TRBJ1-1	few	CSARRLANTEAFF	TGCAGTGCCCGACGGCTTGCGAACACTGAAGCTTTCTTT
TRBD2	TRBV4-1	TRBJ2-7	NA	CASSQGWSGRQGSYEQYF	TGCGCCAGCAGCCAAGGTTGGAGCGGGAGACAAGGCTCCTACGAGCAGTACTTC
TRBD2	TRBV5-6	TRBJ2-7	few	CASSSGLAGVHEQYF	TGTGCCAGCAGCTCCGGACTAGCGGGAGTCCACGAGCAGTACTTC